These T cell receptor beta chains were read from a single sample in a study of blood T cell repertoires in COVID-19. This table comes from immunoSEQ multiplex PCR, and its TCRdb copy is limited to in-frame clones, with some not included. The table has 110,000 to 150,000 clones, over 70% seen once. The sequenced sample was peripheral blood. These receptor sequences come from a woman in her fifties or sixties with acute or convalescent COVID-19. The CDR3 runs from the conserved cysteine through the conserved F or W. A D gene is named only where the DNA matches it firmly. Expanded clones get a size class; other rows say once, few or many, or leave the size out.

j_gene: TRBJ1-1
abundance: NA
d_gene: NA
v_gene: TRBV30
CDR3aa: CAWSEPGGVPVKAFF
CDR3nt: TGTGCCTGGAGTGAACCCGGGGGGGTACCTGTAAAAGCTTTCTTT

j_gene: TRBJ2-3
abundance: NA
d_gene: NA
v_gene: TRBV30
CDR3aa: CAWGPPGPSTDTQYF
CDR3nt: TGTGCCTGGGGGCCACCAGGGCCAAGCACAGATACGCAGTATTTT

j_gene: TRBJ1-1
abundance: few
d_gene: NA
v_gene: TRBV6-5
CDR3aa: CASRQTGTDGEAFF
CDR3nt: TGTGCCAGCAGACAGACAGGTACTGATGGTGAAGCTTTCTTT

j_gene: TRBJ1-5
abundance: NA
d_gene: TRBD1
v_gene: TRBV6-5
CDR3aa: CASSSGQQKNQPQHF
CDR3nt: TGTGCCAGCAGTTCGGGACAGCAGAAAAATCAGCCCCAGCATTTT

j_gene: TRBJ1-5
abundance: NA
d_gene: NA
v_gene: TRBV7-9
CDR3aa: CASSTRLDQPQHF
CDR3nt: TGTGCCAGCAGCACTCGCCTTGATCAGCCCCAGCATTTT

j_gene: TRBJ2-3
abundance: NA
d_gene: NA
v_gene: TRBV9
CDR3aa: CASSVTTTDTQYF
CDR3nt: TGTGCCAGCAGCGTTACAACCACAGATACGCAGTATTTT

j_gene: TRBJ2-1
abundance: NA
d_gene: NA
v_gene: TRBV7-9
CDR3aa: CASRETGSPNEQFF
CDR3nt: TGTGCCAGCAGAGAGACAGGTTCTCCCAATGAGCAGTTCTTC

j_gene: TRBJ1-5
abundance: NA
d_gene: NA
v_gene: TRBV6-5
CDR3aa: CASTEGVNQPQHF
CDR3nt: TGTGCCAGCACCGAGGGAGTAAATCAGCCCCAGCATTTT

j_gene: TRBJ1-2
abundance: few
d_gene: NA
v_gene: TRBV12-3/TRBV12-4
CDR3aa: CASTPDSNYGYTF
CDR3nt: TGTGCCAGCACTCCTGACAGTAACTATGGCTACACCTTC

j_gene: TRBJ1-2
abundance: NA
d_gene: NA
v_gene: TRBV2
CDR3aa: CASEHRANYGYTF
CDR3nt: TGTGCCAGCGAGCACCGCGCGAACTATGGCTACACCTTC

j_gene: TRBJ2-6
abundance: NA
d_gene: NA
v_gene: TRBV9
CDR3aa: CASRRDSGANVLTF
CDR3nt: TGTGCCAGCAGGAGAGACTCTGGGGCCAACGTCCTGACTTTC

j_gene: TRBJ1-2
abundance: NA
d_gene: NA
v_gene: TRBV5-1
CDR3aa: CASSMGALYGYTF
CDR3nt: TGCGCCAGCAGCATGGGGGCGCTCTATGGCTACACCTTC

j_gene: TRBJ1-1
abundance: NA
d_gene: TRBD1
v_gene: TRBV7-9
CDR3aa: CASRRGQGGETFF
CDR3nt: TGTGCCAGCAGACGGGGACAGGGGGGTGAGACTTTCTTT

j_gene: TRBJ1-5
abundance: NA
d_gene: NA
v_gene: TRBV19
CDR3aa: CASSIPREGQPQHF
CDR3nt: TGTGCCAGTAGTATACCCAGGGAAGGTCAGCCCCAGCATTTT

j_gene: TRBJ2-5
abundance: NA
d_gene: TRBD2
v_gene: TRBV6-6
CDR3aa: CASSYGTSGTETQYF
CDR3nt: TGTGCCAGCAGTTACGGGACTAGCGGGACCGAGACCCAGTACTTC

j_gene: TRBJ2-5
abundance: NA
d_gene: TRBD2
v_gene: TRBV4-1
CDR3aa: CASSQGLSPSGGGETQYF
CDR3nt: TGCGCCAGCAGCCAAGGTCTTTCCCCTAGCGGGGGGGGAGAGACCCAGTACTTC